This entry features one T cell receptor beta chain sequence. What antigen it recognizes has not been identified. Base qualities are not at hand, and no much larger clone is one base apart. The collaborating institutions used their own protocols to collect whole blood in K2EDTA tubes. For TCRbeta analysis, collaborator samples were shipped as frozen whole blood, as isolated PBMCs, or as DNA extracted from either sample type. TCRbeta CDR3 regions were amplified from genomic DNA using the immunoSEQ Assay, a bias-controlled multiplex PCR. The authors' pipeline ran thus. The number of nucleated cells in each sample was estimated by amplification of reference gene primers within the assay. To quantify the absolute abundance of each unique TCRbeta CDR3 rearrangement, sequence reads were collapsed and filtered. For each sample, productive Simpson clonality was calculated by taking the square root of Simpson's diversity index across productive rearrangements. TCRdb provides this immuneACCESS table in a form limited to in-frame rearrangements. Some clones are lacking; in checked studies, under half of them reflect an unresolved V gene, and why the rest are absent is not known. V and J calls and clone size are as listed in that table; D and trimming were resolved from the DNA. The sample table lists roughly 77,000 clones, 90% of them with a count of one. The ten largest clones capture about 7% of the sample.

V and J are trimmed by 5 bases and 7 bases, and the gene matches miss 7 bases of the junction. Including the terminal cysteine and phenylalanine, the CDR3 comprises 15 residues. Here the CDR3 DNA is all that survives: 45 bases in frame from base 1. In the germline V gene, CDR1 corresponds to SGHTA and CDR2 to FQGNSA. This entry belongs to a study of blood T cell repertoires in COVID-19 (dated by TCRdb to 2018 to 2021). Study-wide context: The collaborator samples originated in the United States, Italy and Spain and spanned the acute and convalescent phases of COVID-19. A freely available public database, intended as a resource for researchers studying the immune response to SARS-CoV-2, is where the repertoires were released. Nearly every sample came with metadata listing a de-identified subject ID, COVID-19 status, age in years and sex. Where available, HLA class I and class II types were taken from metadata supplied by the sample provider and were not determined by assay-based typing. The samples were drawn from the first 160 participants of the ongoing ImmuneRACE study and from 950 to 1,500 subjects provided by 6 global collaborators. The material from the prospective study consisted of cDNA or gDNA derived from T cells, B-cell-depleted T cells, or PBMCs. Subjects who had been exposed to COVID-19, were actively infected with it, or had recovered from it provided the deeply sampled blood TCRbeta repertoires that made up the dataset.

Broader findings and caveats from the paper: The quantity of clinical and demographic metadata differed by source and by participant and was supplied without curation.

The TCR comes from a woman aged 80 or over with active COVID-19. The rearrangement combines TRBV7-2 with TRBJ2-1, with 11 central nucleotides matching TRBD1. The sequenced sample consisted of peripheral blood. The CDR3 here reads CASSAGTGGYNEQFF. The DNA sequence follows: TGTGCCAGCAGCGCCGGGACAGGGGGTTATAATGAGCAGTTCTTC.